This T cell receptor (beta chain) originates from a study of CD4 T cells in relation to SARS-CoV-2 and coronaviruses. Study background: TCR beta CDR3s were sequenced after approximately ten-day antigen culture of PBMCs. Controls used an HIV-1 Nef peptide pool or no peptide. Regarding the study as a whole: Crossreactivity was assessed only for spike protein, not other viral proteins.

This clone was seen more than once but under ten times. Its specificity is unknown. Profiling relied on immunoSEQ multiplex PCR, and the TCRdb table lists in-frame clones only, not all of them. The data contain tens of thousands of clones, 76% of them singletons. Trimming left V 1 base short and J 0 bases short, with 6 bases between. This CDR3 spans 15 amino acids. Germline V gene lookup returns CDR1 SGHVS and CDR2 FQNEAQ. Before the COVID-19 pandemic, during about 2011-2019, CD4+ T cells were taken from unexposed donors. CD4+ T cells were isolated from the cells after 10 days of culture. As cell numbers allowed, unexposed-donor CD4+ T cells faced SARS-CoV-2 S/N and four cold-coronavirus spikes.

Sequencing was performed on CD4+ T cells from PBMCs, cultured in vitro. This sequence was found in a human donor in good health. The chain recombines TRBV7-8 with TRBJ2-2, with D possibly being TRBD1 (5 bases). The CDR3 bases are TGTGCCAGCAGCTTAGTAGGGGCGAACACCGGGGAGCTGTTTTTT. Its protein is CASSLVGANTGELFF. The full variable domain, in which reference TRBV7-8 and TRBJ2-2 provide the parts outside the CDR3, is GAGVSQSPRYKVAKRGQDVALRCDPISGHVSLFWYQQALGQGPEFLTYFQNEAQLDKSGLPSDRFFAERPEGSVSTLKIQRTQQEDSAVYLCASSLVGANTGELFFGEGSRLTVL.